This passage covers 32 T cell receptor beta chains from one sample sequenced in a study of T cells in Graves' hyperthyroidism and ophthalmopathy. RNA transcripts yielded amplified TCR beta CDR3 regions. Using the HTBI primer set, a first-round RT-PCR was run on the TCR CDR3. TCRdb re-derived calls from the multiplex PCR reads in MiXCR, one entry per CDR3 protein. This table has 500,000 to 750,000 distinct CDR3 sequences, 13% to 15% appearing once. The sequencing input was blood. Every receptor here comes from a woman aged 18-30 years with Graves' ophthalmopathy.

The chain recombines TRBV19 with TRBJ2-7; TRBD2 matches at 11 bases. The J segment lost 2 bases and the V segment lost 6 bases, leaving 12 bases of the junction unmatched. The CDR3 extends over 17 amino acids. Germline V gene data show CDR1 as LNHDA and CDR2 as SQIVND (reference sequence). The CDR3 spells CASSHLPGLAATYEQYF. The CDR3, as DNA: TGTGCCAGTAGCCATCTACCGGGACTAGCGGCAACCTACGAGCAGTACTTC.

V and J are TRBV20-1 and TRBJ1-1; 9 bases are a match to TRBD1. The CDR3 is 14 amino acids. V lost 3 bases, J lost 1 base, and 3 bases stayed unmatched. Germline V gene data show CDR1 as DFQATT and CDR2 as SNEGSKA (reference sequence). CDR3 region: CSARDRGTNTEAFF. The CDR3 DNA follows: TGCAGTGCTAGGGACAGGGGAACGAACACTGAAGCTTTCTTT.

This clonotype was detected many times. In DNA form, the CDR3 reads TGTGCCAGCAGCCCCGAGTACACGACGGGCCGTACCTACGAGCAGTACTTC. It translates to CASSPEYTTGRTYEQYF. The rearrangement joins TRBV3-1 to TRBJ2-7; D is unclear. Germline V lookup: CDR1 LGHDT, CDR2 YNNKEL (reference sequence). This CDR3 region has 17 residues. V was clipped by 4 bases and J by 2 bases, with 21 bases between them.

This clonotype was seen repeatedly, ten times or more. J is TRBJ2-2 and V is TRBV6-1; 7 bases align to TRBD1. The CDR3 is 15 residues long. V gave up 7 bases and J gave up 2 bases; unmatched junction bases: 7. Per germline, CDR1 MNHNS and CDR2 SASEGT. The CDR3 is CASTQGQSNTGELFF. As DNA, the CDR3 is TGTGCCAGCACCCAGGGACAGAGTAACACCGGGGAGCTGTTTTTT.

At least ten counts were recorded for this clonotype. The rearrangement joins TRBV6-1 to TRBJ1-1, with D perhaps TRBD1 (6 bases). The V end was cut by 4 bases, the J end by 1 base, with 10 bases between. Per the germline V gene, CDR1 is MNHNS and CDR2 is SASEGT. This CDR3 is built from 14 residues. CDR3 DNA sequence: TGTGCCAGCAGTGTAGACAGGCGGAACACTGAAGCTTTCTTT. Protein product: CASSVDRRNTEAFF.

This clonotype was found many times. The CDR3 reads CASSTSGRDNEQYF. Written as DNA, the CDR3 is TGTGCCAGCAGTACTAGCGGGAGAGACAACGAGCAGTACTTC. The chain combines TRBV6-1 with TRBJ2-7, with 11 bases aligning to TRBD2. Germline assignment: CDR1 MNHNS and CDR2 SASEGT. V lost 5 bases, J lost 5 bases, and 5 bases stayed unmatched. This CDR3 region has 14 residues.

This clonotype has just a few counts. The J gene is TRBJ1-3, the V gene TRBV30; perhaps TRBD1 as D (5 bases). Looked up from germline, CDR1 is GTSNPN and CDR2 is SVGIG (reference sequence). V gave up 5 bases and J gave up 2 bases, with 7 bases separating them. The CDR3 extends over 12 amino acids. The CDR3 sequence: CAWGGAGNTIYF. The CDR3 DNA sequence: TGTGCCTGGGGGGGGGCTGGAAACACCATATATTTT.

This clonotype has at least ten counts. The chain uses TRBV2 and TRBJ1-5; 7 nucleotides agree with TRBD1. In germline, CDR1 is SNHLY, CDR2 FYNNEI. Trimming cost V 1 base and J 1 base; bases outside gene matches: 10. The CDR3 totals 18 residues. The CDR3 nucleotides read TGTGCCAGCAGTGAAGATGAGGGGGCGCGTATAAGCAATCAGCCCCAGCATTTT. Protein: CASSEDEGARISNQPQHF. The entire variable domain, with the rest obtained from reference TRBV2 and TRBJ1-5, is as follows: EPEVTQTPSHQVTQMGQEVILRCVPISNHLYFYWYRQILGQKVEFLVSFYNNEISEKSEIFDDQFSVERPDGSNFTLKIRSTKLEDSAMYFCASSEDEGARISNQPQHFGDGTRLSIL.

This clonotype showed up many times. V gene TRBV7-9 combines with J gene TRBJ2-5; D gene unclear. Looked up from germline, CDR1 is SEHNR and CDR2 is FQNEAQ (reference sequence). The CDR3 has 16 residues. V was cut by 5 bases and J by 2 bases, with 18 bases left in between. CDR3 sequence (DNA): TGTGCCAGCAGCCCTAGTTACACGGGCACACAAGAGACCCAGTACTTC. It is translated as CASSPSYTGTQETQYF.

In this sample, this clonotype turned up many times. The chain combines TRBV29-1 with TRBJ2-5, with D possibly TRBD2 on 5 matching bases. CDR3 length: 15 amino acids. Germline V gene sequence: CDR1 SQVTM, CDR2 ANQGSEA. Trimming left V 3 bases short and J 5 bases short, with 19 bases between. The DNA for the CDR3 is TGCAGCGTTGAGATGGGGATTTGGGAGCGGGAGACCCAGTACTTC. Protein sequence: CSVEMGIWERETQYF.

This clonotype was seen only a few times. This chain joins TRBV19 and TRBJ1-5; D gene ambiguous. This CDR3 comprises 14 residues. Trimming removed 3 bases from V and 5 bases from J, with 11 bases in between. Per the germline V gene, CDR1 is LNHDA and CDR2 is SQIVND (reference sequence). This CDR3 is CASSMEQPHQPQHF. In nucleotides, the CDR3 is TGTGCCAGTAGTATGGAACAGCCTCATCAGCCCCAGCATTTT. The full variable domain, in which reference TRBV19 and TRBJ1-5 provide the parts outside the CDR3, is DGGITQSPKYLFRKEGQNVTLSCEQNLNHDAMYWYRQDPGQGLRLIYYSQIVNDFQKGDIAEGYSVSREKKESFPLTVTSAQKNPTAFYLCASSMEQPHQPQHFGDGTRLSIL.

This clonotype occurred a few times. The chain recombines TRBV19 with TRBJ2-5; 7 bases are a match to TRBD2. Germline trimming cut 4 bases from V and 5 bases from J; bases unmatched to any gene: 7. This CDR3 has 14 residues. Germline CDR1 and CDR2: LNHDA and SQIVND (reference sequence). The CDR3 spells CASSTGPGGETQYF. In DNA, the CDR3 is TGTGCCAGTAGTACAGGTCCCGGGGGGGAGACCCAGTACTTC.

This clonotype was detected many times. The chain employs TRBV7-8 and TRBJ2-7; 12 nucleotides agree with TRBD2. This CDR3 is built from 14 residues. With V trimmed by 1 base and J by 6 bases, 1 base remained unmatched. Germline CDR1 is SGHVS and CDR2 is FQNEAQ. CDR3 bases: TGTGCCAGCAGCTTAGAACTAGCGGGAGGCGAGCAGTACTTC. Translated: CASSLELAGGEQYF.

As for this clonotype: It may be a read error: a sequence one base away is much more abundant. This chain joins TRBV19 and TRBJ2-7; 14 bases are a match to TRBD2. Trimming removed 3 bases from V and 6 bases from J; junction bases left unmatched: 7. CDR1 is LNHDA and CDR2 is SQIVND in the germline V gene (reference sequence). This CDR3 is 16 amino acids long. CDR3 residues: CASSIGTSGGPAEQYF. The CDR3 coding sequence is TGTGCCAGTAGTATCGGGACTAGCGGGGGACCAGCCGAGCAGTACTTC.

This clonotype was seen at least ten times. This chain uses TRBV7-9 with TRBJ1-1, with a possible D match to TRBD1 (5 bases). Germline CDR1 is SEHNR and CDR2 is FQNEAQ (reference sequence). V shed 4 bases and J shed 5 bases, with 11 bases lying between them. The CDR3 has 13 amino acids. The DNA of the CDR3 is TGTGCCAGCAGCTCTGTCAGGGTTACTGAAGCTTTCTTT. Protein sequence: CASSSVRVTEAFF.

The chain is built from TRBV7-3 and TRBJ2-3, with 12 bases that match TRBD2. Per the germline V gene, CDR1 is SGHTA and CDR2 is FQGTGA. This CDR3 spans 15 amino acids. After removal of 3 bases from V and 4 bases from J, the junction contained 2 bases not matched to a gene. The CDR3 loop reads CASSFTSGRSDTQYF. The CDR3 DNA reads as TGTGCCAGCAGCTTCACTAGCGGGAGGTCAGATACGCAGTATTTT. Based on the CDR3 plus reference TRBV7-3 and TRBJ2-3, the full variable domain is GAGVSQTPSNKVTEKGKYVELRCDPISGHTALYWYRQSLGQGPEFLIYFQGTGAADDSGLPNDRFFAVRPEGSVSTLKIQRTERGDSAVYLCASSFTSGRSDTQYFGPGTRLTVL.

At least ten counts were recorded for this clonotype. The CDR3 nucleotides read TGTGCCAGCAGTCGATGGGGCACGGGAGATACGCAGTATTTT. This encodes CASSRWGTGDTQYF. The rearrangement links TRBV12-3 or TRBV12-4 to TRBJ2-3, with a possible D match to TRBD1 (5 bases). The V end was cut by 5 bases, the J end by 5 bases, with 14 bases between. The CDR3 contains 14 residues.

There are a few counts of this clonotype. The J gene is TRBJ1-2, the V gene TRBV6-1; D unclear. The CDR3 loop spans 12 amino acids. Germline V gene sequence: CDR1 MNHNS, CDR2 SASEGT. V was pared by 6 bases and J by 5 bases, with 10 bases between. Written as DNA, the CDR3 is TGTGCCAGCAGCATATCCGGGTATGGCTACACCTTC. It specifies CASSISGYGYTF.

This clonotype was picked up one time. A much larger clone lies one base from this, so it may be a read error. The chain has TRBV6-1 and TRBJ2-7, with D hard to call. Germline V gene data show CDR1 as MNHNS and CDR2 as SASEGT. This CDR3 has 16 residues. Here the CDR3 DNA reads TGTGCCAACAGTGAAGCGTCGGTGAGTAGCTATTACGAGCAGTACTTC. Its translation: CANSEASVSSYYEQYF.

This clonotype was seen more than once but under ten times. The CDR3 sequence: CASSRIRDTSRLNQPQHF. Here the CDR3 DNA reads TGTGCCAGTAGCAGGATACGGGACACCTCGCGGTTAAATCAGCCCCAGCATTTT. The genes are TRBV19 and TRBJ1-5; the D gene is possibly TRBD1 (6 bases). V gave up 6 bases and J gave up 4 bases, with 25 bases separating them. Germline CDR1 is LNHDA and CDR2 is SQIVND (reference sequence). This CDR3 spans 18 amino acids.

This chain uses TRBV20-1 with TRBJ2-3, with TRBD2 matching 14 bases. The CDR3 contains 23 residues. V trimming: 2 bases; J trimming: 0 bases; junction bases outside the gene matches: 22. The V gene's germline CDR1 is DFQATT and CDR2 SNEGSKA (reference sequence). CDR3: CSARPYLVLGGTSGRPSTDTQYF. The CDR3 DNA follows: TGCAGTGCTAGACCTTATTTGGTCCTCGGGGGGACTAGCGGGAGACCTAGCACAGATACGCAGTATTTT.

This clonotype was counted ten times or more. The chain joins TRBV29-1 to TRBJ2-7; 9 bases are shared with TRBD1. With 4 bases clipped from V and 2 bases from J, the junction kept 3 bases outside the gene matches. The CDR3 has 13 residues. The V gene's germline CDR1 is SQVTM and CDR2 ANQGSEA. The CDR3 protein is CSVAGTGTYEQYF. CDR3 nucleotide sequence: TGCAGCGTTGCCGGGACAGGGACCTACGAGCAGTACTTC.

This clonotype has just a few counts. The chain has TRBV19 and TRBJ1-2; 8 bases line up with TRBD1. Germline V gene lookup returns CDR1 LNHDA and CDR2 SQIVND (reference sequence). The CDR3 totals 14 residues. Losses at the gene ends were 8 bases for V and 8 bases for J; bases not matched to a gene: 13. The CDR3 is CASGDQGALGGYTF. The CDR3 bases are TGTGCCAGTGGTGATCAGGGGGCTCTTGGCGGCTACACCTTC.

The V and J genes are TRBV18 and TRBJ2-1; 9 bases are shared with TRBD2. CDR3 length: 15 residues. The junction had 4 bases not matched to a gene; V was cut back by 0 bases and J by 7 bases. In germline, CDR1 is KGHSH, CDR2 LQKENI. CDR3: CASSPPGTSLNEQFF. The CDR3 region has the DNA TGTGCCAGCTCACCACCCGGGACTAGCCTTAATGAGCAGTTCTTC.

This clonotype was detected ten times or more. The chain uses TRBV30 and TRBJ1-1; D may be TRBD1 (6 bases). CDR3 size: 12 residues. With 0 bases removed from V and 6 bases from J, the gap between germline ends came to 8 bases. The V gene's germline CDR1 is GTSNPN and CDR2 SVGIG (reference sequence). DNA for the CDR3: TGTGCCTGGAGTGTAGAGGGGGCTGAAGCTTTCTTT. Amino acid sequence: CAWSVEGAEAFF.

This clonotype was detected ten times or more. This sequence joins TRBV12-3 or TRBV12-4 and TRBJ2-1; tentative D call: TRBD2 (5 bases). This CDR3 comprises 14 residues. Trimming cost V 2 bases and J 0 bases, with 5 bases left between them. CDR3 protein: CASSLRDSYNEQFF. CDR3 DNA: TGTGCCAGCAGTTTACGGGACTCCTACAATGAGCAGTTCTTC.

The table lists this clonotype with many counts. The chain joins TRBV24-1 to TRBJ2-3; D gene uncertain. V dropped 3 bases and J dropped 11 bases, with 14 bases sitting between them. The CDR3 is 13 residues long. In germline, CDR1 is KGHDR, CDR2 SFDVKD. CDR3 amino acids: CATSDTVRAEQYF. The CDR3 DNA follows: TGTGCCACCAGTGATACCGTACGGGCCGAGCAGTATTTT.

This clonotype was picked up a small number of times. V is TRBV4-2 and J is TRBJ2-7; a possible D gene is TRBD2 (6 bases). Germline CDR1 is LGHNA and CDR2 is YNFKEQ. Trimming cost V 1 base and J 2 bases, with 21 bases left between them. The CDR3 is 18 amino acids. DNA for the CDR3: TGTGCCAGCAGCCAAGTTCGCCGGAGGGACGGGTCCACCTACGAGCAGTACTTC. Protein sequence: CASSQVRRRDGSTYEQYF.

This clonotype showed up many times. V gene TRBV2 combines with J gene TRBJ2-7, with D unclear. V dropped 7 bases and J dropped 7 bases, with 8 bases sitting between them. This CDR3 spans 10 amino acids. Germline CDR1 SNHLY, CDR2 FYNNEI. The CDR3 bases are TGTGCCAGCATGGGGTGGGAGCAGTACTTC. Residues: CASMGWEQYF.

The CDR3 reads CASSSRLYLNTEAFF. DNA of the CDR3: TGTGCCAGCAGTTCCCGCCTTTACTTGAACACTGAAGCTTTCTTT. V usage is TRBV27 and J usage is TRBJ1-1; D ambiguous. Germline V gives CDR1 MNHEY, CDR2 SMNVEV (reference sequence). CDR3 size: 15 residues. Trimming stripped 4 bases from V and 0 bases from J, with 12 bases between.

This clonotype has at least ten counts. For the CDR3, the DNA is TGCAGTGCTAGGGAGCAGGACGTAGGCTACACCTTC. This encodes CSAREQDVGYTF. The J gene is TRBJ1-2, the V gene TRBV20-1, with no clear D. V shed 3 bases and J shed 8 bases, with 13 bases lying between them. The germline V gene encodes CDR1 DFQATT and CDR2 SNEGSKA (reference sequence). The CDR3 is 12 amino acids.

This chain joins TRBV6-2 or TRBV6-3 and TRBJ2-7; D unclear. This CDR3 has 15 residues. Trimming took 2 bases from V and 0 from J, leaving 11 bases between them. Germline V CDR1 and CDR2: MNHEY, SVGEGT. The DNA of the CDR3 is TGTGCCAGCAGTTACGACGAGCGAACCTCCTACGAGCAGTACTTC. This gives the protein CASSYDERTSYEQYF.